This TCR beta chain was retrieved from a study of blood T cell repertoires in COVID-19. Here immunoSEQ multiplex PCR was the method, and the copy in TCRdb shows in-frame clones only, minus some. The table has about 140,000 clones, around 87% seen once. This CDR3 has 14 residues. The germline V gene encodes CDR1 WSHSY and CDR2 SAAADI. Trimming cost V 2 bases and J 6 bases; bases outside gene matches: 5. This sequence originates from a man in his fifties or sixties who had recovered from COVID-19. Sequenced input: PBMCs or T cells enriched from blood (not recorded which). V and J are TRBV10-2 and TRBJ2-5, with 8 bases identical to TRBD2. The CDR3 region is CASSEGLALKTQYF. The DNA for the CDR3 is TGCGCCAGCAGTGAGGGACTAGCTCTGAAGACCCAGTACTTC.